The rows below give T cell receptor beta chains drawn from one sample of a study of T cells in Graves' hyperthyroidism and ophthalmopathy. Each CDR3 protein gets one entry after TCRdb re-called the multiplex PCR reads with MiXCR. The sample contains about 350,000 distinct CDR3 sequences, roughly 20% of which appear only once. Sequenced material: blood. The receptor source for this set is a middle-aged woman with Graves' ophthalmopathy. The CDR3 runs from the conserved cysteine through the conserved F or W. D genes are given only for firm matches. Clone size is given for some rows only: seen once, a few or many times, or a class if the clone is expanded.

J | D | V | size | CDR3 | DNA
TRBJ1-3 | - | TRBV6-5 | - | CASSYSWGGSSGNTIYF | TGTGCCAGCAGTTACTCCTGGGGAGGCAGCTCTGGAAACACCATATATTTT
TRBJ1-1 | - | TRBV27 | - | CASSRSGRTAQNTEAFF | TGTGCCAGCAGCAGGTCGGGCAGGACCGCACAAAACACTGAAGCTTTCTTT
TRBJ2-7 | - | TRBV6-1 | many | CASSESPGPLYEQYF | TGTGCCAGCAGTGAATCTCCGGGACCCCTTTACGAGCAGTACTTC
TRBJ2-7 | - | TRBV29-1 | many | CSVGGHLTYEQYF | TGCAGCGTTGGGGGCCACCTGACCTACGAGCAGTACTTC
TRBJ2-7 | TRBD2 | TRBV12-3/TRBV12-4 | many | CASTRLAFSGEQYF | TGTGCCAGCACTCGACTAGCGTTCTCGGGAGAGCAGTACTTC
TRBJ2-7 | - | TRBV4-1 | many | CASSQFLGVVSSYEQYF | TGCGCCAGCAGCCAATTTCTAGGAGTGGTAAGCTCCTACGAGCAGTACTTC
TRBJ2-6 | - | TRBV11-2 | many | CASSPIGATGANVLTF | TGTGCCAGCAGTCCGATCGGGGCGACCGGGGCCAACGTCCTGACTTTC
TRBJ1-5 | TRBD1 | TRBV11-2 | many | CASSIRTGGVADQPQHF | TGTGCCAGCAGCATCCGGACAGGGGGCGTAGCTGATCAGCCCCAGCATTTT
TRBJ1-6 | - | TRBV15 | many | CATSRVDLNSPLHF | TGTGCCACCAGCAGAGTGGACCTAAATTCACCCCTCCACTTT
TRBJ1-1 | - | TRBV12-3/TRBV12-4 | many | CASSSSSGAPEAFF | TGTGCCAGCAGTTCCTCCTCAGGGGCTCCTGAAGCTTTCTTT
TRBJ1-3 | - | TRBV6-1 | - | CASSHDRYSGNTLYF | TGTGCCAGCAGTCATGACAGATACTCTGGAAACACCTTATATTTT
TRBJ1-1 | - | TRBV28 | many | CASRVTPMNTEAFF | TGTGCCAGCAGAGTGACACCCATGAACACTGAAGCTTTCTTT
TRBJ1-6 | - | TRBV20-1 | many | CSAPRGSGNNSPLHF | TGCAGTGCCCCGCGAGGATCGGGAAATAATTCACCCCTCCACTTT
TRBJ2-5 | - | TRBV6-1 | many | CASSVSGVQETQYF | TGTGCCAGCAGTGTTAGCGGCGTACAAGAGACCCAGTACTTC
TRBJ2-7 | - | TRBV5-1 | many | CASSLGSGATYEQYF | TGCGCCAGCAGCTTGGGCTCAGGAGCCACCTACGAGCAGTACTTC
TRBJ2-2 | - | TRBV5-1 | many | CASSFTQGNTGELFF | TGCGCCAGCAGCTTCACACAGGGTAACACCGGGGAGCTGTTTTTT
TRBJ1-1 | TRBD1 | TRBV12-3/TRBV12-4 | many | CASSSTGGLGTEAFF | TGTGCCAGCAGTTCTACAGGGGGCTTGGGCACTGAAGCTTTCTTT
TRBJ1-2 | TRBD1 | TRBV6-5 | - | CASSYSGQGSRYTF | TGTGCCAGCAGTTACTCGGGACAGGGGTCCCGCTACACCTTC
TRBJ1-2 | - | TRBV24-1 | many | CATSDFKMMRGYTF | TGTGCCACCAGTGATTTTAAGATGATGCGGGGCTACACCTTC
TRBJ2-1 | TRBD1 | TRBV24-1 | many | CATSDQTGAYNEQFF | TGTGCCACCAGTGACCAGACAGGGGCCTACAATGAGCAGTTCTTC
TRBJ2-7 | TRBD1 | TRBV7-2 | many | CASSLRTGGSYEQYF | TGTGCCAGCAGCTTAAGGACAGGGGGCTCCTACGAGCAGTACTTC
TRBJ1-1 | TRBD1 | TRBV12-3/TRBV12-4 | many | CASRKRTGVTEAFF | TGTGCCAGCAGAAAAAGGACAGGGGTCACTGAAGCTTTCTTT
TRBJ2-7 | - | TRBV27 | - | CAAGTVDYEQYF | TGTGCCGCGGGGACAGTAGACTACGAGCAGTACTTC
TRBJ2-5 | - | TRBV6-2/TRBV6-3 | - | CASSYQQETQYF | TGTGCCAGCAGTTACCAACAAGAGACCCAGTACTTC
TRBJ2-5 | TRBD2 | TRBV6-2/TRBV6-3 | - | CASSRGGTQETQYF | TGTGCCAGCAGCCGGGGGGGAACCCAAGAGACCCAGTACTTC
TRBJ2-5 | - | TRBV7-9 | many | CASSLGGREGTQYF | TGTGCCAGCAGCTTAGGCGGAAGGGAAGGGACCCAGTACTTC